This T cell receptor (beta chain) derives from a study of early T cells in non-severe SARS-CoV-2 infection. On the study more broadly: Unsorted whole-blood RNA was sequenced in bulk, leaving chains unpaired.

V shed 6 bases, J shed 2 bases, and the junction held 12 bases outside the gene matches. The CDR3 length is 16 residues. Germline V gives CDR1 SEHNR, CDR2 FQNEAQ (reference sequence). The protocol attached unique molecular identifiers to individual cDNA molecules. TCRdb independently ran MiXCR on the 5' RACE reads; one entry per CDR3 protein. Of some 26,000 distinct CDR3 sequences listed, 4% to 5.5% are singletons. The rearrangement uses TRBV7-9 and TRBJ1-2, with 7 bases lining up with TRBD1. The origin of this receptor is an adult who was a healthcare worker with PCR-confirmed SARS-CoV-2 infection or an uninfected control (not recorded which). The source material was whole blood. CDR3 protein: CASSSWDRRENYGYTF. The CDR3 bases are TGTGCCAGCAGTTCCTGGGACAGAAGAGAAAACTATGGCTACACCTTC.